The present T cell receptor beta chain was sequenced within a study of regulatory T cells in long-lasting Graves disease. Across the whole study: It was over 5 years of antithyroid drugs, with positive TSH receptor antibodies, that meant persistent Graves' disease.

Relying on iRepertoire HTBI primers and Arm-PCR of CDR3 regions, the team built TCR beta libraries. TCRdb used MiXCR to reprocess the multiplex PCR reads, holding one entry per CDR3 protein. The data hold 700,000 or so distinct CDR3 sequences, with roughly 30% observed a single time. This clonotype was seen many times. Its antigen is unidentified. The time point denotes: persistent/refractory GD, antithyroid drugs over 5 years with positive TRAb. The TCR library was prepared using RNA isolated from PBMCs. Findings and limits, study-wide: Persistent disease exhibited a predilection for TRBV28, TRBJ1-2 and TRBJ2-5.

Germline values: CDR1 MDHEN, CDR2 SYDVKM. The V end lost 6 bases, the J end lost 3 bases, and 16 bases lay between the germline ends. CDR3 length equals 15 residues. The chain couples TRBV28 to TRBJ2-3, with a tentative D call TRBD1 (6 bases). The origin of this receptor is a female donor with Graves disease. The material sequenced was peripheral blood mononuclear cells (PBMCs), taken when the disease was refractory, from a patient treated with antithyroid drugs. Here the CDR3 DNA reads TGTGCCAGCAGGCGTTTACAGGGTTGGACAGATACGCAGTATTTT. Its translation is CASRRLQGWTDTQYF.